A single sample is the source of the 8 T cell receptor beta chains below, sequenced in a study of blood T cell repertoires in COVID-19. Profiled with immunoSEQ multiplex PCR; TCRdb holds only in-frame clones, not every one. In the table there are roughly 220,000 clones, roughly 85% of which are singletons. Sequenced: peripheral blood. These receptors came from a man aged 45-60 years who had recovered from COVID-19.

Comment on this clone: Sequence at one end of the junction differs from germline and may be a read error. The chain employs TRBV24-1 and TRBJ2-3; D is perhaps TRBD2 (6 bases). The CDR3 totals 15 residues. Per the germline V gene, CDR1 is KGHDR and CDR2 is SFDVKD. DNA of the CDR3: TGTGCCACCAGTGATTTAGCAACTAGCAAAGATACGCAGTATTTT. It yields the protein CATSDLATSKDTQYF.

As regards this clone: Other DNA sequences in this specimen translate into the identical CDR3. The rearrangement joins TRBV9 to TRBJ1-2, with a weak D call TRBD1 (5 bases). Per germline, CDR1 SGDLS and CDR2 YYNGEE. This CDR3 has 14 residues. Trimming stripped 0 bases from V and 2 bases from J, with 8 bases between. CDR3 nucleotides: TGTGCCAGCAGCGTAGTGACAGCGAACTATGGCTACACCTTC. It encodes CASSVVTANYGYTF.

V usage is TRBV27 and J usage is TRBJ1-6; D ambiguous. The CDR3 sequence is 12 residues long. The V end was cut by 6 bases, the J end by 14 bases, with 14 bases between. Germline loops: CDR1 MNHEY, CDR2 SMNVEV (reference sequence). The CDR3 reads CASSFDFRALHF. The CDR3 DNA sequence: TGTGCCAGCAGCTTTGACTTTCGGGCCCTCCACTTT.

The table lists this clone with a count of one. The chain couples TRBV6-6 to TRBJ2-2, with D perhaps matching TRBD1 (6 bases). Trimming took off 7 bases at V and 7 bases at J, with 13 bases between the two ends. CDR3 length equals 13 residues. Looked up from germline, CDR1 is MNHNY and CDR2 is SVGAGI (reference sequence). CDR3 in DNA: TGTGCCAGCATCAGGGTACAGGGCGGGGAGCTGTTTTTT. It is translated as CASIRVQGGELFF.

This chain connects TRBV7-9 to TRBJ2-1; D remains unclear. From germline, CDR1 is SEHNR and CDR2 FQNEAQ (reference sequence). Trimming took off 6 bases at V and 0 bases at J, with 9 bases between the two ends. This CDR3 contains 14 residues. The CDR3 DNA reads TGTGCCAGCAGGAAAGACAACTCCTACAATGAGCAGTTCTTC. Translation gives CASRKDNSYNEQFF.

The rearrangement joins TRBV5-1 to TRBJ1-2; 7 nucleotides match TRBD1. V gave up 0 bases and J gave up 7 bases; unmatched junction bases: 0. CDR3 length equals 12 residues. Per the germline V gene, CDR1 is SGHRS and CDR2 is YFSETQ. CDR3 sequence: CASSLDRGGYTF. The CDR3, as DNA: TGCGCCAGCAGCTTGGACAGGGGTGGCTACACCTTC. The variable domain in full, with the rest retrieved from reference TRBV5-1 and TRBJ1-2, is KAGVTQTPRYLIKTRGQQVTLSCSPISGHRSVSWYQQTPGQGLQFLFEYFSETQRNKGNFPGRFSGRQFSNSRSEMNVSTLELGDSALYLCASSLDRGGYTFGSGTRLTVV.

This sequence joins TRBV5-6 and TRBJ2-1; 10 bases map to TRBD2. This CDR3 has 16 residues. Germline CDR1 and CDR2: SGHDT and YYEEEE. V was clipped by 1 base and J by 1 base; unmatched bases: 2. This CDR3 reads CASSLQREGSYNEQFF. CDR3 bases: TGTGCCAGCAGCTTGCAGCGGGAGGGTTCCTACAATGAGCAGTTCTTC.

The CDR3, as DNA: TGTGCCAGCAGTGACGGGGGGACCCGAAGGGCTGAAGCTTTCTTT. Its protein product is CASSDGGTRRAEAFF. V usage is TRBV6-1 and J usage is TRBJ1-1, with a tentative D call TRBD1 (5 bases). There are 15 residues in the CDR3. V dropped 3 bases and J dropped 6 bases, with 17 bases sitting between them. Germline values: CDR1 MNHNS, CDR2 SASEGT.